This T cell receptor beta chain was recorded in a study of immune evolution from preneoplasia to lung adenocarcinoma (dated by TCRdb to about 2021). Notes on the research overall: HLA loss of heterozygosity was found in more than 5.5% of AIS, about 14% of MIA and 25% to 35% of ADC lesions, and in no AAH lesions. The study used immune gene expression, TCR sequencing and multiplex immunofluorescence to profile the immune contexture of lung adenocarcinoma precursors and invasive adenocarcinoma. Resected precursor lesions (AAH, AIS, MIA) and invasive adenocarcinomas were each compared against paired morphologically normal lung tissue. Sample size was determined by specimen availability and not by a prior power calculation. The immune data were integrated with whole exome sequencing and methylation data from the same cohort of nodules. The overall cohort was made up of fewer than 70 patients with pulmonary nodules who had surgical resection. A total of around 52 patients contributed TCR sequencing data. According to the study, over a hundred samples were used for TCR sequencing. Class I HLA alleles were inferred from exome data with POLYSOLVER, and allele-specific HLA loss was detected with LOHHLA. The study at large found these results: Findings were based on association rather than direct causation; larger cohorts with long-term follow-up and longitudinal biopsies were deemed needed. KRAS-mutant nodules showed the highest T cell clonality compared with EGFR-mutant or double wild-type lesions. Top T cell clone frequencies were highest in normal lung and appeared to decrease progressively from AAH through AIS, MIA and invasive adenocarcinoma. The highest clonality was observed in normal lung, whereas higher T cell density and diversity but lower clonality appeared to be present in later-stage lesions. All patients were from Japan and China, so applicability to Western populations was uncertain.

Concerning this clone: Its antigen remains undetermined. No much larger clone exists at a distance of one base, and base qualities are not known.

Between the mid-2010s and the late 2010s, the patients underwent resection in either Japan or China. The histologic diagnosis of each case was independently confirmed on H&E slides by two lung cancer pathologists. Macro-dissection after pathologic assessment enriched premalignant or tumor cells for nucleic acid extraction. The AllPrep DNA/RNA FFPE Kit was used to isolate DNA from FFPE tissue. The immunoSEQ hsTCRbeta Kit was used to sequence TCR beta CDR3 regions from DNA. In the paper's pipeline: TCR sequencing data were analysed with the ImmunoSEQ Analyzer. T cell clonality was calculated on productive rearrangements as 1 minus Pielou's evenness. T cell diversity was measured with the inverse Simpson index on productive templates. T cell density was defined as TCR beta template counts normalized to usable DNA, with usable DNA estimated by amplification and sequencing of housekeeping genes. Two-sided Kruskal-Wallis tests were used to compare TCR metrics across histologic stages. TCRdb obtained this table from immuneACCESS and retained in-frame rearrangements with V and J assigned. These tables miss some clones; where compared with another copy, unresolved V genes account for less than half of the shortfall, and the remainder is unexplained. The V and J calls and clone size come from that table; D and trimming were worked out from the DNA. The sample table records around 4,500 clones; 82% of these occur just once. The top ten constitute around 8% of the sample.

The material sequenced was FFPE lung adenocarcinoma in situ tissue. Taken with the paper, the label for cell subset or site translates to: preinvasive adenocarcinoma in situ (AIS). This clonotype originated in a person aged 65 to 85 with lung adenocarcinoma.

This receptor has the CDR3 CASSLRMTAKNEQFF. The DNA sequence is as follows: TGTGCCAGCAGCTTAAGGATGACGGCTAAAAATGAGCAGTTCTTC. Recombination connected TRBV11-2 to TRBJ2-1; the D gene remains uncertain. A distance of 15 bases separates the germline ends of V and J, which lose 2 bases and 7 bases respectively. According to the germline V gene, CDR1 reads SGHAT and CDR2 reads FQNNGV. Including the terminal cysteine and phenylalanine, the CDR3 comprises 15 residues. The sequence is cut down to CDR3 DNA, 45 bases in frame from base 1.